This T cell receptor (beta chain) was profiled in a study of OX40 agonist ivuxolimab in advanced cancers. As for the study in general: The dose-escalation cohort had hepatocellular carcinoma, melanoma, renal cell or head and neck cancer. It was permissible to have had prior anti-PD-1, anti-PD-L1 or anti-CTLA-4 therapy, and around 40% had some.

Profiled with immunoSEQ multiplex PCR; TCRdb holds only in-frame clones, not every one. This table holds around 55,000 clones, 80% to 90% found once. Trimming took 5 bases from V and 3 from J; bases not matched to a gene: 10. The length of the CDR3 is 16 residues. The germline V gene encodes CDR1 SGHTA and CDR2 FQGTGA. It was autoimmune disease history or systemic immunosuppression that excluded patients. Blood samples were obtained at baseline, cycle 4 day 1, and cycle 7 day 1. The rearrangement uses TRBV7-3 and TRBJ2-1, with 7 bases aligning to TRBD2. Sequences were derived from CD4+ or CD8+ T cells sorted from blood, sampled in a trial of the OX40 agonist ivuxolimab. This clonotype was obtained from an adult with an advanced solid tumor such as melanoma, head and neck, liver or kidney cancer. In DNA form, the CDR3 reads TGTGCCAGCAGCCCTTCCGCCGGGACTAACTACAATGAGCAGTTCTTC. Translated: CASSPSAGTNYNEQFF.